Below are 32 T cell receptor beta chains sequenced from a single sample in a study of blood T cell repertoires in COVID-19. The data were produced by immunoSEQ multiplex PCR, yet TCRdb's version contains in-frame clones alone and is incomplete. Of approximately 300,000 clones listed, more than 80% are singletons. The source material was peripheral blood. These receptors were taken from a man between 18 and 29 years old who had recovered from COVID-19.

The V call is TRBV27, the J call TRBJ2-7; D might be TRBD2 (5 bases). V was clipped by 2 bases and J by 3 bases, with 11 bases between them. Germline CDR1 reads MNHEY; CDR2 reads SMNVEV (reference sequence). The CDR3 extends over 14 amino acids. CDR3 in DNA: TGTGCCAGCAGTTTAAGAGCGGAGAGCTACGAGCAGTACTTC. Translated, it gives CASSLRAESYEQYF.

This clone turned up a few times. This chain links TRBV11-2 with TRBJ2-2; perhaps TRBD1 as D (6 bases). The CDR3 consists of 14 residues. Trimming stripped 6 bases from V and 1 base from J, with 9 bases between. The germline V gene has CDR1 SGHAT and CDR2 FQNNGV. The CDR3 loop is CASSTQGNTGELFF. The CDR3 nucleotides read TGTGCCAGCAGTACACAGGGGAACACCGGGGAGCTGTTTTTT.

In its sample, this clone was seen a few times. V is TRBV7-2 and J is TRBJ2-7, with 11 positions matching TRBD2. The CDR3 has 14 residues. Trimming at V came to 2 bases and at J to 6 bases, leaving 3 bases not matched to a gene. Germline V gene data show CDR1 as SGHTA and CDR2 as FQGNSA. The CDR3 sequence is CASSLLAGGGEQYF. CDR3 in DNA: TGTGCCAGCAGCTTACTAGCGGGGGGAGGCGAGCAGTACTTC.

This clone was seen once. The V and J genes are TRBV6-5 and TRBJ1-5; possible D gene TRBD1, 6 bases. CDR1 and CDR2 (germline): MNHEY, SVGAGI. This CDR3 spans 15 amino acids. The germline V and J ends were trimmed by 4 bases and 0 bases, with 10 bases remaining between them. The CDR3 region has the DNA TGTGCCAGCAGTTGGACAGCCGATAGCAATCAGCCCCAGCATTTT. It translates to CASSWTADSNQPQHF.

V usage is TRBV6-5 and J usage is TRBJ1-5; TRBD1 agrees at 9 bases. This CDR3 has 13 residues. Germline CDR1 reads MNHEY; CDR2 reads SVGAGI. The CDR3 sequence: CATGTGINQPQHF. The CDR3 DNA follows: TGTGCGACCGGGACAGGGATAAATCAGCCCCAGCATTTT.

This chain joins TRBV5-1 and TRBJ1-1; TRBD1 matches at 9 bases. After removal of 2 bases from V and 5 bases from J, the junction contained 7 bases not matched to a gene. Germline loops: CDR1 SGHRS, CDR2 YFSETQ. The CDR3 loop spans 15 amino acids. CDR3 in DNA: TGCGCCAGCAGCTTCACCGGACAGGGGAGAACTGAAGCTTTCTTT. It specifies CASSFTGQGRTEAFF.

V gene TRBV5-1 combines with J gene TRBJ2-1; D might be TRBD1 (5 bases). The CDR3 has 17 residues. Trimming pared 0 bases from V and 6 bases from J, leaving 19 bases between. Looked up from germline, CDR1 is SGHRS and CDR2 is YFSETQ. The CDR3 loop reads CASSLGYRSGQSNEQFF. CDR3 sequence (DNA): TGCGCCAGCAGCTTGGGGTACAGGTCGGGCCAATCCAATGAGCAGTTCTTC.

This clone turned up a few times. The rearrangement links TRBV6-5 to TRBJ2-7; D remains ambiguous. This CDR3 has 15 amino acids. Trimming cost V 0 bases and J 1 base, with 10 bases left between them. CDR1 and CDR2 from the germline V gene are MNHEY and SVGAGI. The CDR3: CASSYSPRRSYEQYF. Here the CDR3 DNA reads TGTGCCAGCAGTTACTCCCCTAGAAGATCCTACGAGCAGTACTTC.

The chain joins TRBV5-1 to TRBJ2-5; TRBD2 matches 11 bases. Germline CDR1 reads SGHRS; CDR2 reads YFSETQ. Losses at the gene ends were 4 bases for V and 1 base for J; bases not matched to a gene: 6. This CDR3 region has 16 residues. As DNA, the CDR3 is TGCGCCAGCAGCGGTACTAGCGGGGGACTCCAAGAGACCCAGTACTTC. It translates to CASSGTSGGLQETQYF.

The CDR3 spells CASSPTVTGLSHEQYF. The CDR3 DNA reads TGTGCCAGCAGTCCCACCGTGACAGGGCTTAGCCACGAGCAGTACTTC. The genes are TRBV27 and TRBJ2-7; 7 bases align to TRBD1. The germline gives CDR1 MNHEY, CDR2 SMNVEV (reference sequence). The CDR3 contains 16 residues. Unmatched junction bases numbered 15, after V lost 5 bases and J lost 5 bases.

A single count supports this clone. The chain employs TRBV5-4 and TRBJ1-1; 7 nucleotides match TRBD1. Germline loops: CDR1 SGHNT, CDR2 YYREEE (reference sequence). V lost 4 bases, J lost 1 base, and 10 bases stayed unmatched. The CDR3 spans 16 residues. The CDR3 DNA is TGTGCCAGCAGCCCCCGACAGGGAAGTGGGAACACTGAAGCTTTCTTT. It translates to CASSPRQGSGNTEAFF.

The gene calls are TRBV7-2 and TRBJ1-1; D is ambiguous. This CDR3 region has 14 residues. Between the trimmed V and J ends, which lost 1 base and 4 bases, there was a span of 10 bases. Germline-derived CDR1 and CDR2 are SGHTA and FQGNSA. CDR3 sequence: CASSLDAASTEAFF. DNA of the CDR3: TGTGCCAGCAGCTTAGACGCGGCCAGCACTGAAGCTTTCTTT.

The gene calls are TRBV5-6 and TRBJ1-2; 7 bases agree with TRBD1. Germline CDR1 SGHDT, CDR2 YYEEEE. The CDR3 covers 17 residues. J was trimmed by 0 bases and V by 4 bases; bases with no gene match: 12. CDR3 DNA sequence: TGTGCCAGCAGCCGCCGGGACAGCGGTGTAGCTAACTATGGCTACACCTTC. It encodes CASSRRDSGVANYGYTF.

This clone was seen a single time. The rearrangement joins TRBV10-1 to TRBJ2-1; 11 bases match TRBD2. CDR3 length: 15 residues. Germline assignment: CDR1 WNHNN and CDR2 SYGVQD (reference sequence). The V and J ends lost 5 bases and 4 bases, in that order; junction bases with no gene match: 4. CDR3 protein: CASSPTSGIYNEQFF. CDR3 DNA sequence: TGCGCCAGCAGTCCGACTAGCGGGATATACAATGAGCAGTTCTTC.

The chain has TRBV10-3 and TRBJ2-7; 9 bases match TRBD1. Germline V gives CDR1 ENHRY, CDR2 SYGVKD. V lost 3 bases and J lost 0; bases outside the gene matches: 6. This CDR3 is built from 16 residues. CDR3 in DNA: TGTGCCATCAGTGACCCCGGGACAGGGTTCTCCTACGAGCAGTACTTC. Its protein product is CAISDPGTGFSYEQYF.

This clone showed up just once. The rearrangement links TRBV3-1 (or the pseudogene TRBV3-2) to TRBJ1-2; no clear D. Germline V gene data show CDR1 as LGHDT and CDR2 as YNNKEL (reference sequence). V gave up 3 bases and J gave up 4 bases, with 12 bases separating them. This CDR3 is built from 14 residues. This CDR3 reads CASSHPSSVYGYTF. In nucleotides, the CDR3 is TGTGCCAGCAGCCACCCCAGTAGCGTCTATGGCTACACCTTC.

The chain employs TRBV9 and TRBJ2-7; D not certain. With 3 bases removed from V and 3 bases from J, the gap between germline ends came to 7 bases. Germline lookup yields CDR1 SGDLS and CDR2 YYNGEE. This CDR3 has 12 residues. The CDR3 DNA reads as TGTGCCAGCAGCGGACTCAACTACGAGCAGTACTTC. Its protein product is CASSGLNYEQYF.

This clone was detected only once. V usage is TRBV6-6 and J usage is TRBJ2-7, with a tentative D call TRBD1 (6 bases). The CDR3 covers 17 residues. Germline V gene lookup returns CDR1 MNHNY and CDR2 SVGAGI (reference sequence). The ends were cut back, 5 bases at V and 1 base at J, with 21 bases in the middle. CDR3 region: CASSRISLGHNSYEQYF. The CDR3 DNA is TGTGCCAGCAGTCGAATCTCTTTGGGACATAATTCCTACGAGCAGTACTTC.

This clone was seen a single time. The rearrangement uses TRBV7-9 and TRBJ2-2; D is perhaps TRBD1 (6 bases). Germline V gene data show CDR1 as SEHNR and CDR2 as FQNEAQ (reference sequence). Trimming left V 4 bases short and J 5 bases short, with 17 bases between. The CDR3 has 16 amino acids. The CDR3 loop is CASSSQGPPLTGELFF. CDR3 DNA: TGTGCCAGCAGCTCCCAGGGGCCCCCCCTTACCGGGGAGCTGTTTTTT.

This chain connects TRBV27 to TRBJ2-7; the match to TRBD2 covers 9 bases. Trimming cost V 4 bases and J 1 base; bases outside gene matches: 8. The CDR3 is 16 amino acids. CDR1 and CDR2 (germline): MNHEY, SMNVEV (reference sequence). The CDR3 sequence: CASSSPGTSRSYEQYF. The CDR3 bases are TGTGCCAGCAGTTCCCCCGGGACTAGCAGATCCTACGAGCAGTACTTC.

The genes are TRBV13 and TRBJ1-1, with D maybe TRBD1 (5 bases). The CDR3 contains 15 residues. Germline V CDR1 and CDR2: PRHDT, FYEKMQ (reference sequence). Trimming shortened V by 1 base and J by 4 bases, and 13 bases separated the two germline ends. CDR3 DNA sequence: TGTGCCAGCAGCTTAGTACCAGGGAAGGGCACTGAAGCTTTCTTT. Its protein is CASSLVPGKGTEAFF.

This clone was seen just once. This chain joins TRBV15 and TRBJ1-5, with D tentatively TRBD1 (5 bases). CDR1 LNHNV and CDR2 YYDKDF come from the germline V gene (reference sequence). The CDR3 has 15 residues. The V end was cut by 3 bases, the J end by 7 bases, with 16 bases between. CDR3 protein: CATSSPGLAEQPQHF. The CDR3 DNA is TGTGCCACCAGCAGTCCGGGGCTAGCGGAACAGCCCCAGCATTTT.

The chain combines TRBV5-1 with TRBJ1-2; tentatively, D is TRBD1 (6 bases). The germline gives CDR1 SGHRS, CDR2 YFSETQ. V was shortened by 4 bases and J by 8 bases, with 27 bases between the two germline ends. The CDR3 has 17 amino acids. The CDR3 DNA reads as TGCGCCAGCAGCGAGATTACAGGGTCCGGTTCTGTGCGCGGCTACACCTTC. It is translated as CASSEITGSGSVRGYTF.

V is TRBV7-9 and J is TRBJ1-1, with 7 nucleotides matching TRBD1. This CDR3 is 16 amino acids long. Per germline, CDR1 SEHNR and CDR2 FQNEAQ (reference sequence). The V gene end was trimmed by 6 bases and the J gene end by 3 bases; junction bases not matched to a gene: 13. The CDR3 DNA follows: TGTGCCAGCAGGCAGGGGTTGGACAGGTGGGACACTGAAGCTTTCTTT. Translated, it gives CASRQGLDRWDTEAFF.

V is TRBV3-1 (or the pseudogene TRBV3-2) and J is TRBJ2-3, with 8 positions matching TRBD2. Germline CDR1 LGHDT, CDR2 YNNKEL (reference sequence). The CDR3 sequence is 17 residues long. V lost 3 bases, J lost 6 bases, and 14 bases stayed unmatched. The CDR3 nucleotides are TGTGCCAGCAGCCATCCAGACGCCCACGGGGGGGCGGATACGCAGTATTTT. It specifies CASSHPDAHGGADTQYF.

This clone was picked up one time. The V and J genes are TRBV6-1 and TRBJ2-7; 14 positions match TRBD2. The CDR3 runs 16 residues. Germline V gene lookup returns CDR1 MNHNS and CDR2 SASEGT. V lost 6 bases, J lost 3 bases, and 7 bases stayed unmatched. For the CDR3, the DNA is TGTGCCAGCAGCGAACTGACTAGCGGGAGGGACTACGAGCAGTACTTC. Translating gives CASSELTSGRDYEQYF.

V and J are TRBV4-2 and TRBJ1-1, with D perhaps matching TRBD1 (5 bases). The length of the CDR3 is 16 residues. Trimming took 5 bases from V and 1 from J, leaving 17 bases between them. Germline-derived CDR1 and CDR2 are LGHNA and YNFKEQ. This CDR3 is CASSYPSPGQNTEAFF. The DNA of the CDR3 is TGTGCCAGCAGCTACCCCTCCCCTGGACAGAACACTGAAGCTTTCTTT.

The J gene is TRBJ1-4, the V gene TRBV12-3 or TRBV12-4, with D maybe TRBD1 (5 bases). With 5 bases removed from V and 8 bases from J, the gap between germline ends came to 12 bases. CDR3 length equals 13 residues. The CDR3 region has the DNA TGTGCCAGCAGTGGAAGGACACTCGAAAAACTGTTTTTT. This sequence encodes CASSGRTLEKLFF.

The chain carries TRBV10-3 and TRBJ1-1, with 9 bases fitting TRBD1. The CDR3 length is 17 residues. Per germline, CDR1 ENHRY and CDR2 SYGVKD. The trim removed 3 bases at V and 4 bases at J, leaving 12 bases unmatched. CDR3 in DNA: TGTGCCATCAGTGAATCGAAAACAGGGGGCGTAAGCACTGAAGCTTTCTTT. It translates to CAISESKTGGVSTEAFF.

The chain carries TRBV5-5 and TRBJ2-3, with D tentatively TRBD1 (5 bases). Germline CDR1 reads SGHKS; CDR2 reads YYEKEE (reference sequence). CDR3 length: 15 amino acids. Trimming stripped 0 bases from V and 2 bases from J, with 10 bases between. This chain's CDR3 is CASSLGPGLTDTQYF. The CDR3 DNA follows: TGTGCCAGCAGCTTGGGTCCAGGGCTCACAGATACGCAGTATTTT. Full variable domain (rest looked up from reference TRBV5-5 and TRBJ2-3): DAGVTQSPTHLIKTRGQQVTLRCSPISGHKSVSWYQQVLGQGPQFIFQYYEKEERGRGNFPDRFSARQFPNYSSELNVNALLLGDSALYLCASSLGPGLTDTQYFGPGTRLTVL.

The J gene is TRBJ1-1, the V gene TRBV6-5; possible D gene TRBD1, 5 bases. Germline V gene data show CDR1 as MNHEY and CDR2 as SVGAGI. This CDR3 spans 14 amino acids. V was shortened by 2 bases and J by 5 bases, with 12 bases between the two germline ends. The CDR3 bases are TGTGCCAGCAGTTACGCGACCCAGGGTACTGAAGCTTTCTTT. This gives the protein CASSYATQGTEAFF.

V usage is TRBV7-9 and J usage is TRBJ2-5, with a possible D match to TRBD2 (6 bases). From germline, CDR1 is SEHNR and CDR2 FQNEAQ (reference sequence). V was cut by 3 bases and J by 1 base, with 9 bases left in between. The CDR3 covers 14 residues. In nucleotides, the CDR3 is TGTGCCAGCAGCTTTCGGGGGAGCCAAGAGACCCAGTACTTC. Translated: CASSFRGSQETQYF.